This T cell receptor (beta chain) was documented in a study of early T cells in non-severe SARS-CoV-2 infection. Overall study context: Sequencing input comprised bulk RNA from unsorted whole blood; chain pairing was not available.

This clonotype was recorded once. Its antigen is still unknown. Sequence at one end of the junction differs from germline and may be a read error. TCRdb reanalysed the 5' RACE reads using MiXCR and keeps one entry per CDR3 protein. The table has more than 50,000 distinct CDR3 sequences, 13% seen once; the top ten hold about 9.3%. CDR3 length equals 15 residues. Germline CDR1 reads MNHEY; CDR2 reads SMNVEV (reference sequence). Whole-study results and caveats: Matches to VDJdb favored anti-spike CD8 responses and missed private and CD4 specificities.

The V call is TRBV27, the J call TRBJ1-4; D is unresolved. The sequences come from whole blood, collected at baseline. The TCR sequence derives from an adult who was a healthcare worker with PCR-confirmed SARS-CoV-2 infection or an uninfected control (not recorded which). The CDR3 coding sequence is TGTACCAGCAGTATGTATCCGGGCTCCAATGAAAAACTGTTTTTT. Its protein product is CTSSMYPGSNEKLFF.